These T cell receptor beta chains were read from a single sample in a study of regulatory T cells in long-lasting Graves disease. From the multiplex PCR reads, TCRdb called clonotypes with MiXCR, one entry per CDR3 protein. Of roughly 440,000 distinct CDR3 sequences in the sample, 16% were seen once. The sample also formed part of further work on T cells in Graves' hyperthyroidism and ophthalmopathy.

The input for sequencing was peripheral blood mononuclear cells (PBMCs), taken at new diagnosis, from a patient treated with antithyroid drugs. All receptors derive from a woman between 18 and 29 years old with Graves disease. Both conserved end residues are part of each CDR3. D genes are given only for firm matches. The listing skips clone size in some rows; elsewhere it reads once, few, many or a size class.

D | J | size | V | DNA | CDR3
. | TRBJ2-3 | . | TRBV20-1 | TGCAGTGCTGGCCAAGTAGGGGCGGGAACCGGTCCGACAGATACGCAGTATTTT | CSAGQVGAGTGPTDTQYF
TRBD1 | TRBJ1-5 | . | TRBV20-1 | TGCAGTGCTACAGACAGGGAAGGTCAGCCCCAGCATTTT | CSATDREGQPQHF
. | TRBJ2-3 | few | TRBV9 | TGTGCCAGCAGCGGACCTGACCTAAGCACAGATACGCAGTATTTT | CASSGPDLSTDTQYF
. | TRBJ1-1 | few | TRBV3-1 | TGTGCCAGCAGCGTAGTAGTGGGGAACACTGAAGCTTTCTTT | CASSVVVGNTEAFF
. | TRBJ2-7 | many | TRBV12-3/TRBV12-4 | TGTGCCAGCAGTTTAGGCCAGGTCGACGAGCAGTACTTC | CASSLGQVDEQYF
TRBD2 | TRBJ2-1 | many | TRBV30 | TGTGCCTGGAGTGTACCCCTAGCGGGTATATTCAATGAGCAGTTCTTC | CAWSVPLAGIFNEQFF
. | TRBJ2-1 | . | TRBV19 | TGTGCCAGTAGTACCAGGGGGAGGCAGGGGAACAATGAGCAGTTCTTC | CASSTRGRQGNNEQFF
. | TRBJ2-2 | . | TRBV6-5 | TGTGCCAGCAGTTACTCGGCCCTACAGGGAAGGACCGGGGAGCTGTTTTTT | CASSYSALQGRTGELFF
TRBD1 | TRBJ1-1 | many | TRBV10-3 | TGTGCCACCCAACCATCCGACAGGGGAGAGACTGAAGCTTTCTTT | CATQPSDRGETEAFF
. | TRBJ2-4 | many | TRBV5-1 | TGCGCCAGCCAACTCCGAGCCACAGCCAAAAACATTCAGTACTTC | CASQLRATAKNIQYF
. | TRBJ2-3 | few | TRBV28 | TGTGCCAGCAGTTCCCCCCGGGGGCAGACTAGCACAGATACGCAGTATTTT | CASSSPRGQTSTDTQYF
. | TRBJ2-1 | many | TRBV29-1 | TGCAGCGTCGTACGGCGGACGGACAATGAGCAGTTCTTC | CSVVRRTDNEQFF
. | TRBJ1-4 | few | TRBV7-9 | TGTGCCAGCAGCTTAGCCACGGGCCATACTAATGAAAAACTGTTTTTT | CASSLATGHTNEKLFF
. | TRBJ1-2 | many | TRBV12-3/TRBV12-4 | TGTGCCAGCAGTTTTCCCGGGAACTATGGCTACACCTTC | CASSFPGNYGYTF
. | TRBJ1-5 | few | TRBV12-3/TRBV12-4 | TGTGCCAGCAGTTTAAGTCCAGGTACCGGGCCCCAGCATTTT | CASSLSPGTGPQHF
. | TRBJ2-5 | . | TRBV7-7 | TGTGCTAGCAGCCACCGAAGGGGTCTGGGAGAGACCCAGTACTTC | CASSHRRGLGETQYF
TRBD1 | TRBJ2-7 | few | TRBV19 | TGTGCCAGTAGTAACACAGGGGTTTACGAGCAGTACTTC | CASSNTGVYEQYF
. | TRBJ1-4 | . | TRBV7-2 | TGTGCCAGCAGCTTACAGATGCCGCCAGAGGGGGGACTGTTTTTT | CASSLQMPPEGGLFF
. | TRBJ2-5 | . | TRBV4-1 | TGCGCCAGCAGCCGAGCGACTAGTCTTGGCTCTCCAAGATCACAAGAGACCCAGTACTTC | CASSRATSLGSPRSQETQYF
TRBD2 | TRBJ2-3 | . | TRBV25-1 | TGTGCCAGCAGTGGGGTAGCGGGCCGCACAGATACGCAGTATTTT | CASSGVAGRTDTQYF
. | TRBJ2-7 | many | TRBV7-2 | TGTGCCAGCAGCCCCTTGGGCGGGGACTACGAGCAGTACTTC | CASSPLGGDYEQYF
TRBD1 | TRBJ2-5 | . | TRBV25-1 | TGTGCCAGCAGTGGGGGAGGACAGGGGCGAAACCAAGAGACCCAGTACTTC | CASSGGGQGRNQETQYF
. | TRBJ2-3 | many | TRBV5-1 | TGCGCCAGCAGTTCCGGGACTGTGACAGATACGCAGTATTTT | CASSSGTVTDTQYF
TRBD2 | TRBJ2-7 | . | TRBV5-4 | TGTGCCAGCAGCTTGGTTTTAGCGGGAGAATACGAGCAGTACTTC | CASSLVLAGEYEQYF
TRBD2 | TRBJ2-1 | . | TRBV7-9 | TGTGCCAGCAGCCCGTCCTCCGGGACTATAGTGAATGAGCAGTTCTTC | CASSPSSGTIVNEQFF
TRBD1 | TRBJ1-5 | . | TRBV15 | TGTGCCACCAGCAGGCCCAAGGGACAGGGGGCCCAGCCCCAGCATTTT | CATSRPKGQGAQPQHF
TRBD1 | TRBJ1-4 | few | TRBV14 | TGTGCCAGCAGCCAACACCATGGACAGGCGGGAAAACTGTTTTTT | CASSQHHGQAGKLFF
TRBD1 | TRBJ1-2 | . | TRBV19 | TGTGCCAGTAGTATGCGACAGGGATACTATGGCTACACCTTC | CASSMRQGYYGYTF
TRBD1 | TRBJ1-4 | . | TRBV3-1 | TGTGCCAGCAGCAGTTGGACAGGGGCTAGCGAGGGAAAACTGTTTTTT | CASSSWTGASEGKLFF
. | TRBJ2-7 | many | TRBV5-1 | TGCGCCAGCAGCTTTCCGGGACGGACGACCGAGCAGTACTTC | CASSFPGRTTEQYF
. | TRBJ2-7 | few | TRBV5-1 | TGCGCCAGCAGCTTAAGATCGACTTACTCCTACGAGCAGTACTTC | CASSLRSTYSYEQYF
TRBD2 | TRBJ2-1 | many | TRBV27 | TGTGCCAGCAGCCTTAGCGGGAGGCTTTTCAATGAGCAGTTCTTC | CASSLSGRLFNEQFF
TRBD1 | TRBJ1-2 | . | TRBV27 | TGTGCCAGCAGCGCAGGGGGCGAATATAGTAGGTACACCTTC | CASSAGGEYSRYTF
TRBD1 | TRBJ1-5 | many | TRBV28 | TGTGCCAGCATAGCCGGGACAGTTCATAGCAATCAGCCCCAGCATTTT | CASIAGTVHSNQPQHF
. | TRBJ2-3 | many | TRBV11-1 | TGTGCCAGCAGCCTAGCGTCTACGCAGTATTTT | CASSLASTQYF
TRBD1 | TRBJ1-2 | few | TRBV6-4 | TGTGCCAGCAGTACCCAGGGGGGGGGCAACTATGGCTACACCTTC | CASSTQGGGNYGYTF
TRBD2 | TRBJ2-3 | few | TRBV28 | TGTGCCAGCAGTTCTGGGACTAGCGGGAGGAATAGCTTAACAGATACGCAGTATTTT | CASSSGTSGRNSLTDTQYF
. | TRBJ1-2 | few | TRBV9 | TGTGCCAGCAGCGCTCTTGACCGGGATCCCTATGGCTACACCTTC | CASSALDRDPYGYTF
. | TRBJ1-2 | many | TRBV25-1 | TGTGCCAGCAGTGAATCGCCGGGGGCTAGCTACACCTTC | CASSESPGASYTF
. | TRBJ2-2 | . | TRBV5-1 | TGCGCCAGCAGCCCCAGGGTTACCGGGGAGCTGTTTTTT | CASSPRVTGELFF
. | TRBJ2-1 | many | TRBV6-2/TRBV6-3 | TGTGCCAGCAGTTACTTTGGACTTAGGAGGTCTGAGCAGTTCTTC | CASSYFGLRRSEQFF
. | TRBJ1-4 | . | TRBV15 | TGTGCCACTCACGGCAGGAGGAATGAAAAACTGTTTTTT | CATHGRRNEKLFF
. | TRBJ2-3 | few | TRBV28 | TGTGCCAGCAGTTTTTTGCGGATCCGGTATTTT | CASSFLRIRYF
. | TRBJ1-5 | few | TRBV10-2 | TGCGCCAGCAGTGAAGGGGGAATTTATCAGCCCCAGCATTTT | CASSEGGIYQPQHF
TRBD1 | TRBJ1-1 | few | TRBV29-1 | TGCAGCGTGGGACAGGGGCTTAACACTGAAGCTTTCTTT | CSVGQGLNTEAFF
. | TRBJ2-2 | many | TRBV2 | TGTGCCAGCAGGGGGCTAGCAGCCGGGGAGCTGTTTTTT | CASRGLAAGELFF
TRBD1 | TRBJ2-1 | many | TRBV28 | TGTGCCAGCAGAATGACAGGGGGCGACGGCAATGAGCAGTTCTTC | CASRMTGGDGNEQFF
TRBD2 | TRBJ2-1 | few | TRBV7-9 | TGTGCCAGCAGCCCGAGTACTAGCGGGGACTACAATGAGCAGTTCTTC | CASSPSTSGDYNEQFF
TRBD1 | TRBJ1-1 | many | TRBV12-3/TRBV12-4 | TGTGCCAGCAGTACTACAGGGGGAGGCATGAACACTGAAGCTTTCTTT | CASSTTGGGMNTEAFF
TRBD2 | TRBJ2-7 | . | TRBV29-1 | TGCAGCGTCGTTCAGTGGGGGGGTCACGAGCAGTACTTC | CSVVQWGGHEQYF
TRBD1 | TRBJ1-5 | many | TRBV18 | TGTGCCAGCTCACCGAGACAGGGGGCCCAGCATTTT | CASSPRQGAQHF